These T cell receptor beta chains were read from a single sample in a study of cytomegalovirus exposure and HLA in healthy donors. The repertoire was sequenced with immunoSEQ multiplex PCR; TCRdb's copy has only in-frame clones and lacks some. The repertoire consists of tens of thousands of clones, with around three quarters occurring once and the leading ten covering 0.55% to 0.65%. The sequenced sample consisted of PBMCs. The source is a man under 40 in good health and CMV-seronegative. CDR3s include the opening cysteine and the closing phenylalanine or tryptophan. A D gene is named only where the DNA matches it firmly. Clone size appears in some rows only: once, few, many, or a class for an expanded clone.

TRBV6-1	13	.	.	TRBJ1-2	CASSEAGRWGYTF	TGTGCCAGCAGTGAAGCGGGGCGCTGGGGCTACACCTTC
TRBV5-8	14	TRBD2	once	TRBJ2-1	CASSFSSLAGVMFF	TGTGCCAGCAGCTTCAGCTCCCTAGCGGGGGTTATGTTCTTC
TRBV7-8	13	.	.	TRBJ1-1	CASSLQGWTEAFF	TGTGCCAGCAGCTTGCAGGGCTGGACTGAAGCTTTCTTT
TRBV5-1	15	TRBD2	.	TRBJ2-1	CASSFIRGGYNEQFF	TGCGCCAGCAGCTTCATTCGCGGGGGCTACAATGAGCAGTTCTTC
TRBV9	16	TRBD2	.	TRBJ2-5	CASSGGGLGTQETQYF	TGTGCCAGCAGCGGGGGGGGACTAGGGACCCAAGAGACCCAGTACTTC
TRBV5-1	13	TRBD1	.	TRBJ2-5	CASRGTGQETQYF	TGCGCCAGCCGAGGGACAGGACAAGAGACCCAGTACTTC
TRBV7-8	14	.	.	TRBJ2-5	CASSLTGVGETQYF	TGTGCCAGCAGCTTAACAGGCGTCGGGGAGACCCAGTACTTC
TRBV21-1	19	.	.	TRBJ2-3	CASSKEQTGGICYQDTQYF	TGTGCCAGCAGCAAAGAACAGACAGGGGGCATATGCTACCAAGATACGCAGTATTTT
TRBV28	15	.	.	TRBJ2-2	CASSLSSETGGELFF	TGTGCCAGCAGTTTATCGTCAGAAACGGGAGGGGAGCTGTTTTTT
TRBV5-5	15	.	few	TRBJ1-2	CASSSGGPTNYGYTF	TGTGCCAGCAGTTCCGGGGGACCTACTAACTATGGCTACACCTTC
TRBV4-2	17	TRBD2	.	TRBJ2-3	CASSRQTSGRLTDTQYF	TGTGCCAGCAGCCGGCAAACTAGCGGGAGATTGACAGATACGCAGTATTTT
TRBV4-1	14	TRBD1	.	TRBJ1-1	CASRAQGARTEAFF	TGCGCCAGCAGGGCACAGGGGGCGAGGACTGAAGCTTTCTTT
TRBV29-1	15	TRBD2	.	TRBJ2-1	CSVVPRESSYNEQFF	TGCAGCGTTGTCCCGCGGGAGAGCTCCTACAATGAGCAGTTCTTC
TRBV19	13	TRBD1	.	TRBJ2-7	CASNGDSRCEQYF	TGTGCCAGTAATGGGGACAGTCGCTGCGAGCAGTACTTC
TRBV19	14	TRBD1	.	TRBJ2-3	CASSGTGFTDTQYF	TGTGCCAGTTCCGGGACAGGATTCACAGATACGCAGTATTTT
TRBV12-5	14	TRBD1	.	TRBJ1-2	CASGWGQGSYGYTF	TGTGCTAGTGGCTGGGGACAGGGAAGCTATGGCTACACCTTC
TRBV6-1	18	TRBD1	.	TRBJ1-2	CASSVKPGQGAPNYGYTF	TGTGCCAGCAGTGTAAAACCGGGACAGGGAGCCCCTAACTATGGCTACACCTTC
TRBV27	15	TRBD1	.	TRBJ2-2	CASTLWTGGIGELFF	TGTGCCAGCACACTATGGACAGGGGGCATCGGGGAGCTGTTTTTT
TRBV11-2	15	TRBD1	.	TRBJ2-7	CASSPLTGKRHEQYF	TGTGCCAGCAGCCCTCTGACAGGGAAGAGACACGAGCAGTACTTC
TRBV18	16	.	.	TRBJ2-1	CASSPPGVSGYNEQFF	TGTGCCAGCTCACCACCCGGGGTTTCGGGTTACAATGAGCAGTTCTTC
TRBV15	14	.	.	TRBJ2-1	CATSRDSVFLGQFF	TGTGCCACCAGCAGAGATAGCGTTTTTCTTGGGCAGTTCTTC
TRBV13	18	.	.	TRBJ1-3	CASCPRGRRGPSGNTIYF	TGTGCCAGCTGCCCCCGAGGGCGCAGGGGACCCTCTGGAAACACCATATATTTT
TRBV7-2	13	.	once	TRBJ2-7	CASSRDNLYEQYF	TGTGCCAGCAGCCGGGACAACCTCTACGAGCAGTACTTC
TRBV28	15	TRBD2	.	TRBJ2-7	CASAGGVVNSYEQYF	TGTGCCAGCGCTGGGGGGGTGGTCAACTCCTACGAGCAGTACTTC
TRBV11-3	16	.	.	TRBJ2-1	CASSPLRSTSYNEQFF	TGTGCCAGCAGCCCCCTGAGGAGCACCTCCTACAATGAGCAGTTCTTC
TRBV5-6	15	TRBD1	.	TRBJ2-7	CASSSLGQGNYEQYF	TGTGCCAGCAGCTCGCTGGGACAGGGTAATTACGAGCAGTACTTC
TRBV4-1	17	TRBD2	.	TRBJ2-5	CASSQGPTSGSEETQYF	TGCGCCAGCAGCCAAGGCCCGACTAGCGGGAGTGAGGAGACCCAGTACTTC
TRBV27	15	.	.	TRBJ1-6	CASSLGGAGRSPLHF	TGTGCCAGCAGTTTAGGAGGGGCTGGACGCTCACCCCTCCACTTT
TRBV7-9	12	.	few	TRBJ1-1	CASTGGQSKAFF	TGTGCCAGCACGGGAGGGCAGTCCAAAGCTTTCTTT
TRBV7-2	15	.	.	TRBJ1-2	CASSLVEALIYGYTF	TGTGCCAGCAGCTTAGTAGAGGCCCTTATTTATGGCTACACCTTC
TRBV5-4	15	.	.	TRBJ1-2	CASSLDGGGNYGYTF	TGTGCCAGCAGCTTGGACGGCGGGGGTAACTATGGCTACACCTTC
TRBV7-2	15	TRBD1	.	TRBJ1-2	CASSSRQGAFDGYTF	TGTGCCAGCAGCTCAAGACAGGGGGCGTTTGATGGCTACACCTTC
TRBV5-1	13	.	.	TRBJ2-7	CASTPGSGGEQYF	TGCGCCAGCACCCCCGGGTCCGGGGGCGAGCAGTACTTC
TRBV7-6	14	TRBD1	.	TRBJ1-1	CASQKGGLNTEAFF	TGTGCCAGTCAAAAAGGGGGCCTGAACACTGAAGCTTTCTTT
TRBV7-2	11	.	.	TRBJ2-7	CASSSPDEQYF	TGTGCCAGCAGCTCCCCCGACGAGCAGTACTTC
TRBV11-2	19	.	.	TRBJ2-3	CASSFPQSEGFLKADTQYF	TGTGCCAGCAGCTTTCCTCAATCGGAGGGGTTTCTGAAGGCAGATACGCAGTATTTT
TRBV6-1	13	.	.	TRBJ2-7	CASSRPEGYEQYF	TGTGCCAGCTCACGGCCGGAGGGATACGAGCAGTACTTC
TRBV6-1	12	.	.	TRBJ1-6	CASRYLNSPLHF	TGTGCCAGCAGGTACCTAAATTCACCCCTCCACTTT
TRBV27	14	TRBD1	.	TRBJ2-2	CASRGQGNTGELFF	TGTGCCAGCAGAGGACAGGGGAACACCGGGGAGCTGTTTTTT
TRBV6-5	13	.	.	TRBJ1-4	CASRGASNEKLFF	TGTGCCAGTCGGGGAGCTTCTAATGAAAAACTGTTTTTT
TRBV7-2	13	TRBD1	.	TRBJ1-2	CASSYGQVYGYTF	TGTGCCAGCAGCTACGGACAGGTCTATGGCTACACCTTC
TRBV7-9	12	.	.	TRBJ1-2	CASSSWRDGYTF	TGTGCCAGCAGCAGCTGGAGGGATGGCTACACCTTC
TRBV21-1	16	.	.	TRBJ1-5	CASIPGTPVGNQPQHF	TGTGCCAGCATCCCCGGGACACCGGTAGGCAATCAGCCCCAGCATTTT
TRBV7-9	16	.	few	TRBJ1-2	CASSLMYSYSNYGYTF	TGTGCCAGCAGCTTGATGTACAGTTATTCTAACTATGGCTACACCTTC
TRBV5-1	17	TRBD1	.	TRBJ1-1	CASSPRTGGVMGTEAFF	TGCGCCAGCAGCCCTCGGACAGGGGGCGTTATGGGAACTGAAGCTTTCTTT
TRBV4-3	16	.	.	TRBJ2-1	CASSQGHRNSNNEQFF	TGCGCCAGCAGCCAAGGTCACAGGAACTCCAACAATGAGCAGTTCTTC
TRBV19	19	TRBD1	.	TRBJ1-1	CASRNPLLQGAHSNTEAFF	TGTGCCAGTAGAAACCCCCTCCTACAGGGGGCCCATTCGAACACTGAAGCTTTCTTT
TRBV4-2	15	.	.	TRBJ2-7	CASSQLLDSPYEQYF	TGTGCCAGCAGCCAGTTACTAGATTCCCCCTACGAGCAGTACTTC
TRBV27	16	.	.	TRBJ1-2	CASSLLYDRANYGYTF	TGTGCCAGCAGTTTGTTGTATGACAGAGCTAACTATGGCTACACCTTC
TRBV29-1	13	.	.	TRBJ1-2	CSVEEGLVYGYTF	TGCAGCGTTGAAGAGGGGCTTGTCTATGGCTACACCTTC